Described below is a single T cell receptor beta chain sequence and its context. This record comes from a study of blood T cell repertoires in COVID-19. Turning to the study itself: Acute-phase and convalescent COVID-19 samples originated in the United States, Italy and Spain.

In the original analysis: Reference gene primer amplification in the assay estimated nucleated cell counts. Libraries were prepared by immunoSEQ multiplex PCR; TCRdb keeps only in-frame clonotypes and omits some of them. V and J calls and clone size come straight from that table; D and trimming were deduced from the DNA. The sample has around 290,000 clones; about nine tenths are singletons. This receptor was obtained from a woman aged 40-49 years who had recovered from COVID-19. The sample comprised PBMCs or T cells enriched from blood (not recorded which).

The CDR3 DNA sequence: TGTGCCAGCAGTCAGGGGGCGGGCTCCGAGCAGTACTTC. Its protein product is CASSQGAGSEQYF. The chain has TRBV6-6 and TRBJ2-7; 8 bases align to TRBD1. The CDR3 has 13 residues. Trimming took 5 bases from V and 6 from J; bases not matched to a gene: 6. CDR1 is MNHNY, CDR2 SVGAGI, per germline (reference sequence).